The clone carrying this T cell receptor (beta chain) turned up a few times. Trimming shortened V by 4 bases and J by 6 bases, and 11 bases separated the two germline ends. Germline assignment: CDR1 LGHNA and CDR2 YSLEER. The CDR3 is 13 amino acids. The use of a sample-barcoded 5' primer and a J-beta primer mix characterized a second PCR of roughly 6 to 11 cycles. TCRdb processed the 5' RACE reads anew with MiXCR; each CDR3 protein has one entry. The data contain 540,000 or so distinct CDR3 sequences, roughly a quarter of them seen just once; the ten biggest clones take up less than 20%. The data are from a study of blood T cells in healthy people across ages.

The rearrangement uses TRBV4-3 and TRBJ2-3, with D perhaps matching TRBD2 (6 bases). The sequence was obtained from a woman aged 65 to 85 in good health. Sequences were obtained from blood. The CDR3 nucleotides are TGCGCCAGCAGCCTACAAGGAGGGGATACGCAGTATTTT. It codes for CASSLQGGDTQYF.